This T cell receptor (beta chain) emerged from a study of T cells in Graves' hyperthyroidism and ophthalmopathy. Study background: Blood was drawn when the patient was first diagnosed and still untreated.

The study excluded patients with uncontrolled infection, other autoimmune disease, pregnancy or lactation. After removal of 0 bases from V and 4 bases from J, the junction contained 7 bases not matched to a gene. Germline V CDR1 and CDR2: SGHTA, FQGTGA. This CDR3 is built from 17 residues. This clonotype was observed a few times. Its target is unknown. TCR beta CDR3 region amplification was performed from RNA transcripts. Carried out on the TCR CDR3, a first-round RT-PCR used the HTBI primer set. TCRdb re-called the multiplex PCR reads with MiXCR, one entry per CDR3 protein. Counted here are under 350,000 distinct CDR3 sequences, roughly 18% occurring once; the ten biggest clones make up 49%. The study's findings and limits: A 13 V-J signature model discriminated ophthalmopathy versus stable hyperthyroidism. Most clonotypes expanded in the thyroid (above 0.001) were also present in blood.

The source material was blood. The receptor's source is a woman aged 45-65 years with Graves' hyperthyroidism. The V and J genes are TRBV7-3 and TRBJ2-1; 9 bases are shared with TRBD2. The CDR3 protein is CASSLTYGRGGYNEQFF. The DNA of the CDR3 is TGTGCCAGCAGCTTAACGTATGGGCGGGGGGGGTACAATGAGCAGTTCTTC.